This T cell receptor (beta chain) was recorded in a study of T cells in women clearing cervical HPV infection. Study-level background: Women with histologically confirmed HPV16-related CIN3 or worse, 2 with invasive cancer, served as cases.

The germline V gene encodes CDR1 MNHEY and CDR2 SVGEGT. This CDR3 has 15 residues. Trimming removed 7 bases from V and 4 bases from J; junction bases left unmatched: 12. Sequencing was performed with immunoSEQ multiplex PCR; in TCRdb, only in-frame clones are kept and a portion is missing. The table counts approximately 16,000 clones; roughly 6.8% lies in the top ten. To note about this clone: The read ends 3 residues early relative to the CDR3; the germline J gene fills the gap.

The genes are TRBV6-2 or TRBV6-3 and TRBJ1-1, with 7 bases fitting TRBD1. The sequence came from a woman between 18 and 70 years old with a cervical HPV16 infection that either progressed to CIN3+ or cleared (not recorded which). The sequenced sample consisted of blood buffy coat. The covered CDR3 bases are TGTGCCAGCACCAGGGGGAAGGGTTGGGGCACTGAA. This encodes CASTRGKGWGTE. The CDR3 in full is CASTRGKGWGTEAFF.